This note documents a single T cell receptor (beta chain) sequence. Its antigen is unknown. The entry originates in a study of PD-L1 blockade in urothelial cancer. Study background: Patients' atezolizumab regimen, 1,200 mg intravenously every 3 weeks, began in the mid-2010s. Study-level findings and limits: Improved survival was predicted by pretreatment blood TCR clonality below the median.

The method was immunoSEQ multiplex PCR; TCRdb's version includes in-frame clones alone and lacks a portion of them. The table records 70,000 or so clones, around 90% of them present only once. Per germline, CDR1 LNHDA and CDR2 SQIVND (reference sequence). Trimming cost V 5 bases and J 8 bases, with 9 bases left between them. The CDR3 loop spans 11 amino acids. The time point was: pretreatment peripheral blood. This rearrangement joins TRBV19 to TRBJ1-2; the D is unclear. This receptor was identified in a man in his 70s with urothelial cancer. The sequences come from PBMCs, collected around atezolizumab (anti-PD-L1) treatment. The DNA for the CDR3 is TGTGCCAGTAGTTCCGGGTTCGGCTACACCTTC. As protein: CASSSGFGYTF. The full variable domain, completed using reference TRBV19 and TRBJ1-2, is DGGITQSPKYLFRKEGQNVTLSCEQNLNHDAMYWYRQDPGQGLRLIYYSQIVNDFQKGDIAEGYSVSREKKESFPLTVTSAQKNPTAFYLCASSSGFGYTFGSGTRLTVV.